The present entry profiles one TCR beta chain with its context. Its specificity is unknown. The data derive from a study of Ad26.COV2.S vaccination and SARS-CoV-2 variants. Across the whole study: Enrolled in COV1001, the donor was in the Ad26.COV2.S trial arm, which received the vaccine. Ad26.COV2.S shots went into the muscle once or twice, 56 days apart. The study's findings and limits: Once vaccination had occurred, spike-specific CD8+ and CD4+ T cell responses reportedly showed substantial breadth. Total T cell responses may have been underestimated by the TCR breadth and depth analyses.

Here immunoSEQ multiplex PCR was the method, and the copy in TCRdb shows in-frame clones only, minus some. The data show hundreds of thousands of clones, roughly 90% seen once. Germline CDR1 SGHTA, CDR2 FQGNSA. The CDR3 spans 14 residues. The germline V and J ends were trimmed by 7 bases and 8 bases, with 20 bases remaining between them. Indicated treatment: 15 to 20 received Ad26.COV2.S at low or high dose, single or two shots; 5 received placebo; per-sample allocation not given. Sampling occurred on day 63 after the first vaccine or placebo injection. The chain couples TRBV7-2 to TRBJ1-1; D might be TRBD1 (6 bases). The sample in question was peripheral blood, obtained in a trial of Ad26.COV2.S vaccine versus placebo. The sequence derives from a person between 18 and 65 years old who received the Ad26.COV2.S COVID-19 vaccine or a placebo. The CDR3 DNA follows: TGTGCCAGCAACCCTCAGGGGAGCTCCCAGGAAGCTTTCTTT. Translation: CASNPQGSSQEAFF.